Given below is one T cell receptor beta chain in context. This CDR3 is built from 13 residues. Germline CDR1 is MNHEY and CDR2 is SMNVEV (reference sequence). V was clipped by 2 bases and J by 9 bases; unmatched bases: 4. Mixed chimerism was transient after nonmyeloablative marrow transplants from related graft donors. This specimen belongs to a study of Tregs in tolerant kidney transplant recipients. Libraries were prepared by immunoSEQ multiplex PCR; TCRdb keeps only in-frame clonotypes and omits some of them. The data contain approximately 50,000 clones, 91% of them seen just once; the ten biggest clones take up around 15%.

The chain uses TRBV27 and TRBJ2-1, with 7 bases identical to TRBD2. The TCR comes from a human patient who received a combined kidney and bone marrow transplant. Some T cells could come from the graft donor. The input for sequencing was CD8+ T cells from blood (PBMCs), taken 24 months after the transplant. Here the CDR3 reads CASSLGGVGEQFF. The CDR3, as DNA: TGTGCCAGCAGTTTAGGGGGGGTCGGTGAGCAGTTCTTC.